The 19 T cell receptor beta chains below come from one sample, sequenced in a study of shared clonotypes between healthy human individuals. Sequencing was performed with immunoSEQ multiplex PCR; in TCRdb, only in-frame clones are kept and a portion is missing. In the table there are about 580,000 clones, roughly 98% of which are singletons. Naive-designated CD8 cells lacked CD45RO, were positively enriched for CCR7, and omitted terminally differentiated effector memory CD45RA+ cells. The sequencing sample was made of naive CD8+ T cells sorted from blood. These TCRs come from a young man in good health.

The chain carries TRBV4-3 and TRBJ1-2; no clear D. CDR1 LGHNA and CDR2 YSLEER come from the germline V gene. V was shortened by 0 bases and J by 6 bases, with 5 bases between the two germline ends. CDR3 length equals 12 residues. CDR3 DNA sequence: TGCGCCAGCAGCCAAGAGGGGAATGGCTACACCTTC. It yields the protein CASSQEGNGYTF.

CDR3 in amino acids: CASSPLQANEKLFF. The CDR3 region has the DNA TGTGCCAGCTCACCATTACAGGCAAATGAAAAACTGTTTTTT. The chain couples TRBV18 to TRBJ1-4, with D maybe TRBD1 (5 bases). This CDR3 region has 14 residues. Germline values: CDR1 KGHSH, CDR2 LQKENI. The germline V and J ends were trimmed by 2 bases and 5 bases, with 9 bases remaining between them.

This clone was counted a single time. The J gene is TRBJ2-3, the V gene TRBV13; 8 bases map to TRBD1. The CDR3 length is 13 residues. Trimming removed 5 bases from V and 4 bases from J; junction bases left unmatched: 2. Germline assignment: CDR1 PRHDT and CDR2 FYEKMQ (reference sequence). CDR3 in DNA: TGTGCCAGCAGCCCACAGGGGGCAGATACGCAGTATTTT. Encoded protein: CASSPQGADTQYF.

The chain is built from TRBV29-1 and TRBJ1-1; no definite D call. This CDR3 has 13 amino acids. With 3 bases removed from V and 4 bases from J, the gap between germline ends came to 12 bases. Looked up from germline, CDR1 is SQVTM and CDR2 is ANQGSEA. CDR3: CSVEVPLSTEAFF. In nucleotides, the CDR3 is TGCAGCGTTGAGGTACCCCTGAGCACTGAAGCTTTCTTT.

This clone has a single count. Other DNA sequences in the same sample also yield this CDR3. The chain uses TRBV14 and TRBJ2-7; D remains ambiguous. The CDR3 is 12 amino acids. CDR1 and CDR2 (germline): SGHDN, FVKESK. Trimming left V 0 bases short and J 3 bases short, with 3 bases between. The CDR3 region is CASSQDGYEQYF. In DNA, the CDR3 is TGTGCCAGCAGCCAAGATGGCTACGAGCAGTACTTC.

The chain employs TRBV7-2 and TRBJ2-1, with 8 bases lining up with TRBD1. The CDR3 loop spans 17 amino acids. V dropped 1 base and J dropped 5; count of bases not matched to a gene: 10. Germline CDR1 is SGHTA and CDR2 is FQGNSA. This chain's CDR3 is CASSLEQGVRFDNEQFF. CDR3 bases: TGTGCCAGCAGCTTAGAACAGGGGGTTAGGTTCGACAATGAGCAGTTCTTC.

V gene TRBV7-9 combines with J gene TRBJ1-2; TRBD1 might be the D (5 bases). The CDR3 is 16 residues long. Trimming took 5 bases from V and 0 from J, leaving 16 bases between them. Germline loops: CDR1 SEHNR, CDR2 FQNEAQ (reference sequence). CDR3 nucleotides: TGTGCCAGCAGCCCCTCGACAGACTCCTCTAACTATGGCTACACCTTC. It specifies CASSPSTDSSNYGYTF.

This chain connects TRBV7-8 to TRBJ1-1, with D hard to call. The CDR3 spans 14 residues. CDR1 is SGHVS, CDR2 FQNEAQ, per germline. Trimming shortened V by 1 base and J by 4 bases, and 10 bases separated the two germline ends. The CDR3 region is CASSLGGPFTEAFF. The DNA of the CDR3 is TGTGCCAGCAGCTTAGGTGGGCCCTTCACTGAAGCTTTCTTT.

A note on this clone: Other DNA sequences of this sample code for an identical CDR3. The genes are TRBV11-2 and TRBJ2-7, with D unresolved. The CDR3 runs 11 residues. V lost 4 bases, J lost 7 bases, and 8 bases lay in between. CDR1 SGHAT and CDR2 FQNNGV come from the germline V gene. The chain's CDR3 is CASSSLGEQYF. CDR3 bases: TGTGCCAGCAGCTCCCTAGGGGAGCAGTACTTC. The entire variable domain, with the rest obtained from reference TRBV11-2 and TRBJ2-7, is as follows: EAGVAQSPRYKIIEKRQSVAFWCNPISGHATLYWYQQILGQGPKLLIQFQNNGVVDDSQLPKDRFSAERLKGVDSTLKIQPAKLEDSAVYLCASSSLGEQYFGPGTRLTVT.

The CDR3 here is CASSNRDINTGELFF. CDR3 sequence (DNA): TGTGCCAGCAGCAACCGGGACATAAACACCGGGGAGCTGTTTTTT. The V and J genes are TRBV7-9 and TRBJ2-2; D perhaps matches TRBD1 (6 bases). This CDR3 is 15 amino acids long. V was clipped by 5 bases and J by 2 bases, with 12 bases between them. Per the germline V gene, CDR1 is SEHNR and CDR2 is FQNEAQ (reference sequence).

The chain employs TRBV5-1 and TRBJ2-1, with 13 positions matching TRBD2. Germline CDR1 is SGHRS and CDR2 is YFSETQ. The CDR3 runs to 17 residues. V lost 4 bases, J lost 1 base, and 5 bases stayed unmatched. The CDR3 region is CASSPGLAGYSYNEQFF. Written as DNA, the CDR3 is TGCGCCAGCAGCCCGGGACTAGCGGGATATTCCTACAATGAGCAGTTCTTC.

The chain combines TRBV15 with TRBJ2-1; the D is unclear. This CDR3 contains 13 residues. Germline V CDR1 and CDR2: LNHNV, YYDKDF (reference sequence). V dropped 8 bases and J dropped 6 bases, with 14 bases sitting between them. The DNA of the CDR3 is TGTGCCACCGGCCTCCGCCCACTCAATGAGCAGTTCTTC. Its translation is CATGLRPLNEQFF.

This chain uses TRBV7-9 with TRBJ2-7, with no clear D. The CDR3 has 12 residues. The V end lost 8 bases, the J end lost 4 bases, and 12 bases lay between the germline ends. Germline V gene sequence: CDR1 SEHNR, CDR2 FQNEAQ (reference sequence). The CDR3 loop reads CASQWRGYEQYF. CDR3 sequence (DNA): TGTGCCAGCCAGTGGAGAGGTTACGAGCAGTACTTC.

CDR3 sequence reads: CASSSSVYGYTF. CDR3 coding DNA: TGTGCCAGCAGCTCGAGCGTCTATGGCTACACCTTC. The chain uses TRBV7-9 and TRBJ1-2; D remains unclear. Trimming pared 4 bases from V and 4 bases from J, leaving 7 bases between. CDR3 length: 12 residues. Germline lookup yields CDR1 SEHNR and CDR2 FQNEAQ (reference sequence).

This sequence joins TRBV7-9 and TRBJ2-6; 8 nucleotides match TRBD1. The CDR3 spans 18 residues. Per germline, CDR1 SEHNR and CDR2 FQNEAQ (reference sequence). Losses at the gene ends were 4 bases for V and 2 bases for J; bases not matched to a gene: 10. The CDR3 DNA is TGTGCCAGCAGCTCACCCCTGGACAGGGTTACTGGGGCCAACGTCCTGACTTTC. Encoded protein: CASSSPLDRVTGANVLTF. The variable domain in full, completed from reference TRBV7-9 and TRBJ2-6, reads DTGVSQNPRHKITKRGQNVTFRCDPISEHNRLYWYRQTLGQGPEFLTYFQNEAQLEKSRLLSDRFSAERPKGSFSTLEIQRTEQGDSAMYLCASSSPLDRVTGANVLTFGAGSRLTVL.

V gene TRBV9 combines with J gene TRBJ2-5; 8 bases line up with TRBD1. After removal of 6 bases from V and 4 bases from J, the junction contained 8 bases not matched to a gene. Germline CDR1 reads SGDLS; CDR2 reads YYNGEE. The CDR3 runs to 14 residues. The CDR3 loop is CASTQSGGAETQYF. As DNA, the CDR3 is TGTGCCAGCACCCAATCAGGGGGCGCAGAGACCCAGTACTTC. Full variable domain (outside the CDR3, taken from reference TRBV9 and TRBJ2-5): DSGVTQTPKHLITATGQRVTLRCSPRSGDLSVYWYQQSLDQGLQFLIQYYNGEERAKGNILERFSAQQFPDLHSELNLSSLELGDSALYFCASTQSGGAETQYFGPGTRLLVL.

The chain joins TRBV30 to TRBJ2-2; TRBD2 agrees at 11 bases. Germline assignment: CDR1 GTSNPN and CDR2 SVGIG (reference sequence). This CDR3 has 16 amino acids. With V trimmed by 5 bases and J by 6 bases, 11 bases remained unmatched. The CDR3 region has the DNA TGTGCCTGGGAGACTATACCGGGACTAGCGGCCGGGGAGCTGTTTTTT. Translated, it gives CAWETIPGLAAGELFF.

V and J are TRBV4-1 and TRBJ1-5; D possibly corresponds to TRBD1 (5 bases). CDR3 size: 15 residues. Trimming took off 2 bases at V and 5 bases at J, with 13 bases between the two ends. Germline V gene sequence: CDR1 MGHRA, CDR2 YSYEKL. This CDR3 is CASSQKGSGDQPQHF. CDR3 DNA: TGCGCCAGCAGCCAAAAGGGGTCGGGGGATCAGCCCCAGCATTTT.

V usage is TRBV5-1 and J usage is TRBJ2-2, with TRBD1 identical over 7 bases. The CDR3 sequence is 15 residues long. V lost 4 bases, J lost 0 bases, and 3 bases stayed unmatched. Germline values: CDR1 SGHRS, CDR2 YFSETQ. For the CDR3, the DNA is TGCGCCAGCAGCCTGGGACAGACGAACACCGGGGAGCTGTTTTTT. This codes for CASSLGQTNTGELFF.